A single sample gave rise to the 27 T cell receptor beta chains below, sequenced in a study of OX40 agonist ivuxolimab in advanced cancers. Clones were read by immunoSEQ multiplex PCR, and TCRdb kept only the in-frame ones, dropping some. In the table there are tens of thousands of clones, over 70% of which are singletons. The sequencing used CD4+ or CD8+ T cells sorted from blood, collected in a trial of the OX40 agonist ivuxolimab. The receptors shown here come from an adult with an advanced solid tumor such as melanoma, head and neck, liver or kidney cancer.

This clone appeared a single time. V is TRBV5-1 and J is TRBJ1-2, with TRBD1 matching 10 bases. The CDR3 is made up of 16 amino acids. Germline assignment: CDR1 SGHRS and CDR2 YFSETQ. V gave up 3 bases and J gave up 4 bases; unmatched junction bases: 9. The CDR3 DNA reads TGCGCCAGCAGCTCTACCGGGACAGGGGTTGCCTATGGCTACACCTTC. It specifies CASSSTGTGVAYGYTF. Drawing the rest from reference TRBV5-1 and TRBJ1-2, the complete variable domain is KAGVTQTPRYLIKTRGQQVTLSCSPISGHRSVSWYQQTPGQGLQFLFEYFSETQRNKGNFPGRFSGRQFSNSRSEMNVSTLELGDSALYLCASSSTGTGVAYGYTFGSGTRLTVV.

J is TRBJ1-6 and V is TRBV10-3; no firm D call. Germline V lookup: CDR1 ENHRY, CDR2 SYGVKD. The CDR3 covers 14 residues. Trimming pared 0 bases from V and 10 bases from J, leaving 10 bases between. The CDR3 here is CAISESGRESPLHF. DNA of the CDR3: TGTGCCATCAGTGAGTCAGGGAGAGAATCACCCCTCCACTTT.

CDR3: CASSLRPATNEKLFF. As DNA, the CDR3 is TGTGCCAGCAGTTTAAGGCCGGCAACTAATGAAAAACTGTTTTTT. The rearrangement links TRBV27 to TRBJ1-4; D is undetermined. The CDR3 runs to 15 residues. The V and J ends lost 2 bases and 0 bases respectively, with 7 bases between them. Germline V lookup: CDR1 MNHEY, CDR2 SMNVEV (reference sequence).

The V call is TRBV6-6, the J call TRBJ1-3; no definite D call. The CDR3 spans 15 residues. Trimming stripped 4 bases from V and 4 bases from J, with 14 bases between. Germline-derived CDR1 and CDR2 are MNHNY and SVGAGI (reference sequence). CDR3 DNA sequence: TGTGCCAGCAGTTCCATGGGCGGGGTCGGAAACACCATATATTTT. Translation: CASSSMGGVGNTIYF.

The chain carries TRBV28 and TRBJ2-6; no firm D call. CDR1 is MDHEN and CDR2 is SYDVKM in the germline V gene. V lost 6 bases to trimming and J lost 0 bases, with 9 bases between them. The CDR3 totals 15 residues. The CDR3 region has the DNA TGTGCCAGCAGAATTATTGGCTCTGGGGCCAACGTCCTGACTTTC. Translation gives CASRIIGSGANVLTF.

This clone was recorded a few times. This chain uses TRBV4-1 with TRBJ2-3; 13 nucleotides line up with TRBD2. The CDR3 spans 17 residues. V dropped 4 bases and J dropped 6; count of bases not matched to a gene: 10. Germline assignment: CDR1 MGHRA and CDR2 YSYEKL. The CDR3 DNA follows: TGCGCCAGCAGCCCTTGGACTAGCGGGGGCCAGATGGATACGCAGTATTTT. It specifies CASSPWTSGGQMDTQYF.

This chain joins TRBV5-1 and TRBJ1-2; D possibly corresponds to TRBD1 (6 bases). CDR3 length: 15 amino acids. V lost 3 bases and J lost 6, with 18 bases in between. Germline V CDR1 and CDR2: SGHRS, YFSETQ. CDR3: CASSSQGPGPDGYTF. Here the CDR3 DNA reads TGCGCCAGCAGCTCACAGGGTCCAGGCCCGGATGGCTACACCTTC.

As concerns this clone: Other DNA sequences in this sample translate to the same CDR3. The rearrangement joins TRBV5-4 to TRBJ2-5, with unresolved D. Germline CDR1 is SGHNT and CDR2 is YYREEE (reference sequence). The ends were cut back, 2 bases at V and 7 bases at J, with 6 bases in the middle. This CDR3 has 11 amino acids. CDR3 bases: TGTGCCAGCAGCTTTCGTGGGACCCAGTACTTC. Its protein is CASSFRGTQYF.

This clone was recorded a few times. The chain is built from TRBV28 and TRBJ2-5; D could derive from TRBD1 or TRBD2 (5 bases each). Germline CDR1 MDHEN, CDR2 SYDVKM. The CDR3 covers 13 residues. Trimming removed 2 bases at V and 7 bases at J, with 11 bases between. CDR3 coding DNA: TGTGCCAGCAGTTTAGGGGGTGGAGGGACCCAGTACTTC. Translated: CASSLGGGGTQYF.

The rearrangement links TRBV19 to TRBJ1-2; TRBD1 might be the D (5 bases). The V gene lost 10 bases and the J gene lost 4 bases, with 10 bases spanning the gap. This CDR3 spans 11 amino acids. Germline V gene lookup returns CDR1 LNHDA and CDR2 SQIVND (reference sequence). The CDR3, as DNA: TGTGCCACTTCGACAGTCTATGGCTACACCTTC. As protein: CATSTVYGYTF. The variable domain in full, with the rest retrieved from reference TRBV19 and TRBJ1-2, is DGGITQSPKYLFRKEGQNVTLSCEQNLNHDAMYWYRQDPGQGLRLIYYSQIVNDFQKGDIAEGYSVSREKKESFPLTVTSAQKNPTAFYLCATSTVYGYTFGSGTRLTVV.

CDR3 sequence: CASSPGDTGELFF. The DNA for the CDR3 is TGCGCCAGCAGCCCGGGCGACACCGGGGAGCTGTTTTTT. The chain recombines TRBV5-1 with TRBJ2-2; no firm D call. CDR3 size: 13 residues. Germline V lookup: CDR1 SGHRS, CDR2 YFSETQ. Trimming took off 4 bases at V and 3 bases at J, with 7 bases between the two ends.

The genes are TRBV6-1 and TRBJ1-3; D call uncertain. Germline V CDR1 and CDR2: MNHNS, SASEGT. V dropped 6 bases and J dropped 2 bases, with 5 bases sitting between them. The CDR3 is made up of 12 amino acids. The CDR3 DNA reads as TGTGCCAGCAGAGACACTGGAAACACCATATATTTT. Its protein product is CASRDTGNTIYF.

This clone was detected a few times. The chain has TRBV10-1 and TRBJ1-1; no clear D gene. Trimming left V 6 bases short and J 1 base short, with 9 bases between. Germline lookup yields CDR1 WNHNN and CDR2 SYGVQD (reference sequence). The CDR3 has 13 residues. This chain's CDR3 is CASRVNRNTEAFF. The CDR3 DNA reads as TGCGCCAGCAGGGTCAACAGGAACACTGAAGCTTTCTTT.

The rearrangement joins TRBV9 to TRBJ2-3; 9 nucleotides align to TRBD2. The V gene's germline CDR1 is SGDLS and CDR2 YYNGEE. The CDR3 length is 15 residues. With V trimmed by 4 bases and J by 10 bases, 13 bases remained unmatched. This chain's CDR3 is CASSPAGVAGVAQYF. The CDR3 region has the DNA TGTGCCAGCAGCCCCGCGGGTGTAGCGGGGGTTGCGCAGTATTTT.

Only a few counts were recorded for this clone. The chain is built from TRBV19 and TRBJ2-1; 13 positions match TRBD2. Germline assignment: CDR1 LNHDA and CDR2 SQIVND (reference sequence). CDR3 length equals 18 residues. With V trimmed by 5 bases and J by 9 bases, 16 bases remained unmatched. Here the CDR3 DNA reads TGTGCCAGTAGTTCAGGACTAGCGGGAGTGGTTTTTATTAGTGAGCAGTTCTTC. The encoded protein is CASSSGLAGVVFISEQFF.

This chain connects TRBV6-5 to TRBJ2-3; 8 nucleotides agree with TRBD1. This CDR3 spans 15 amino acids. Germline CDR1 and CDR2: MNHEY and SVGAGI. The ends lost 9 bases at V and 0 bases at J; junction bases unmatched: 8. In DNA, the CDR3 is TGTGCCAGTCTTCTACAGGGGGGTAGCACAGATACGCAGTATTTT. Protein product: CASLLQGGSTDTQYF.

This chain uses TRBV7-8 with TRBJ2-5, with 14 bases identical to TRBD2. V was pared by 2 bases and J by 5 bases, with 10 bases of the junction left unmatched. The length of the CDR3 is 18 residues. Germline CDR1 is SGHVS and CDR2 is FQNEAQ. The CDR3 here is CASSLWTSGGNPRETQYF. The CDR3 DNA is TGTGCCAGCAGCTTATGGACTAGCGGGGGGAACCCTCGGGAGACCCAGTACTTC.

The chain couples TRBV29-1 to TRBJ2-2, with D perhaps TRBD2 (7 bases). The ends were cut back, 4 bases at V and 4 bases at J, with 22 bases in the middle. The CDR3 loop spans 17 amino acids. From germline, CDR1 is SQVTM and CDR2 ANQGSEA. CDR3 loop: CSVAGWRGQGSTGELFF. CDR3 in DNA: TGCAGCGTTGCCGGCTGGCGGGGGCAGGGCAGCACCGGGGAGCTGTTTTTT.

V gene TRBV5-4 combines with J gene TRBJ1-5, with 7 bases fitting TRBD1. Germline V gene data show CDR1 as SGHNT and CDR2 as YYREEE (reference sequence). The CDR3 spans 20 residues. The junction had 23 bases not matched to a gene; V was cut back by 3 bases and J by 5 bases. The CDR3 spells CASSSIVTPSGQSFDQPQHF. The DNA for the CDR3 is TGTGCCAGCAGCTCCATAGTAACACCCTCGGGACAGAGTTTTGATCAGCCCCAGCATTTT.

This clone appeared a few times. The rearrangement uses TRBV18 and TRBJ2-7; 7 bases agree with TRBD2. This CDR3 has 14 residues. CDR1 is KGHSH, CDR2 LQKENI, per germline. V lost 2 bases, J lost 4 bases, and 5 bases stayed unmatched. The CDR3 loop is CASSPVGGKYEQYF. CDR3 nucleotide sequence: TGTGCCAGCTCACCAGTGGGGGGGAAATACGAGCAGTACTTC.

The chain employs TRBV7-4 and TRBJ2-7, with 7 bases that match TRBD2. The CDR3 runs 17 residues. Trimming cost V 9 bases and J 6 bases; bases outside gene matches: 23. Looked up from germline, CDR1 is SGHVT and CDR2 is SQSDAQ. CDR3 sequence (DNA): TGTGCCAGGATGGATTACCATACCGGGACTAAACTTTGCGAGCAGTACTTC. It translates to CARMDYHTGTKLCEQYF.

The chain is built from TRBV29-1 and TRBJ2-3; D is perhaps TRBD1 (6 bases). The CDR3 sequence is 14 residues long. Germline V CDR1 and CDR2: SQVTM, ANQGSEA. V was clipped by 5 bases and J by 5 bases, with 17 bases between them. The CDR3 is CSVRQFGGQDTQYF. The DNA for the CDR3 is TGCAGCGTTCGACAGTTTGGGGGCCAAGATACGCAGTATTTT.

This clone came up a few times. This chain joins TRBV6-5 and TRBJ2-3; D is undetermined. The V end was cut by 3 bases, the J end by 6 bases, with 10 bases between. The V gene's germline CDR1 is MNHEY and CDR2 SVGAGI. This CDR3 is 13 amino acids long. CDR3 in amino acids: CASSYRAGDTQYF. The DNA of the CDR3 is TGTGCCAGCAGTTATCGAGCCGGGGATACGCAGTATTTT.

The chain joins TRBV6-5 to TRBJ2-7, with a weak D call TRBD1 (6 bases). Germline lookup yields CDR1 MNHEY and CDR2 SVGAGI. V was pared by 6 bases and J by 1 base, with 7 bases between. This CDR3 has 12 residues. The CDR3 loop is CASRRGSYEQYF. The CDR3, as DNA: TGTGCCAGCAGAAGGGGGTCCTACGAGCAGTACTTC.

The chain couples TRBV10-3 to TRBJ1-1, with D perhaps matching TRBD1 (5 bases). V was trimmed by 2 bases and J by 5 bases, leaving 12 bases between them. The CDR3 has 14 amino acids. Germline CDR1 and CDR2: ENHRY and SYGVKD. The CDR3 reads CAISENGAETEAFF. Written as DNA, the CDR3 is TGTGCCATCAGTGAGAATGGGGCAGAGACTGAAGCTTTCTTT.

This chain uses TRBV5-5 with TRBJ1-3, with a tentative D call TRBD1 (5 bases). The CDR3 covers 15 residues. CDR1 and CDR2 (germline): SGHKS, YYEKEE (reference sequence). V lost 1 base to trimming and J lost 4 bases, with 12 bases between them. The CDR3 region is CASSLWSQGGNTIYF. The CDR3 DNA is TGTGCCAGCAGCTTGTGGTCCCAGGGAGGAAACACCATATATTTT.

This chain uses TRBV4-1 with TRBJ2-2; D unresolved. V gave up 4 bases and J gave up 1 base, with 7 bases separating them. Germline values: CDR1 MGHRA, CDR2 YSYEKL. The CDR3 has 14 residues. The CDR3 DNA follows: TGCGCCAGCAGCCTCGTGGAGAACACCGGGGAGCTGTTTTTT. Protein product: CASSLVENTGELFF.